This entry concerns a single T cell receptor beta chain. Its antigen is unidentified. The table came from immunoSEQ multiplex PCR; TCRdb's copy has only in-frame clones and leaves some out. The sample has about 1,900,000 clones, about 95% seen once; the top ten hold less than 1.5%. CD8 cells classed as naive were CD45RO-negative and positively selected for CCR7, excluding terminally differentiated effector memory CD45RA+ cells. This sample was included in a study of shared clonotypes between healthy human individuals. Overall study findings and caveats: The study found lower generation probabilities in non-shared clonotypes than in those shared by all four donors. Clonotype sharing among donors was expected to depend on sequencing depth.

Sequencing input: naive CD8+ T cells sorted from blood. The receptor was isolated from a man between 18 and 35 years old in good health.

CDR3 bases: TGTGCCAGCAGCTTAAGCAGGTTGGAGACCCAGTACTTC. Amino acid sequence: CASSLSRLETQYF. The chain employs TRBV7-3 and TRBJ2-5; D is ambiguous. From germline, CDR1 is SGHTA and CDR2 FQGTGA. Trimming removed 1 base at V and 5 bases at J, with 8 bases between. The CDR3 is 13 amino acids.